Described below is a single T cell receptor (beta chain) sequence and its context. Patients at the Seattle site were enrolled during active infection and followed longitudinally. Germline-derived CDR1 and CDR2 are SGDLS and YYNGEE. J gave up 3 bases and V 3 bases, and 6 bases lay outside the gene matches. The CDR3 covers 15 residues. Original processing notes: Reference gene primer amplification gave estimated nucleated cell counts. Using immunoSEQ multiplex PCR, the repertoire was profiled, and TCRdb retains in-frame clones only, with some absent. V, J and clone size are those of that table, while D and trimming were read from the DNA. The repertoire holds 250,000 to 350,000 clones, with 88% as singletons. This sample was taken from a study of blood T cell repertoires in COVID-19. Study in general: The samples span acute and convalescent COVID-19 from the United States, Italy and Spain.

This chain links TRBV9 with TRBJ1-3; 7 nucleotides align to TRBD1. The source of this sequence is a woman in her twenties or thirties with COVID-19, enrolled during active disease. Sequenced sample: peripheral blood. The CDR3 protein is CASSGKGAFGNTIYF. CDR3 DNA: TGTGCCAGCAGCGGAAAGGGGGCGTTTGGAAACACCATATATTTT.